This entry concerns a single TCR beta chain. The antigen is unknown. Germline CDR1 is SGHTA and CDR2 is FQGNSA. V gave up 5 bases and J gave up 3 bases, with 16 bases separating them. This CDR3 has 16 amino acids. The record originates from a study of T cell responses to AZD1222 COVID-19 vaccine. The study's findings and limits: Clonal diversity may have been underestimated in mostly white British donors. The repertoires were collected only after the peak T cell response.

Libraries were prepared by immunoSEQ multiplex PCR; TCRdb keeps only in-frame clonotypes and omits some of them. The sample lists roughly 180,000 clones; approximately 94% were seen once. The rearrangement links TRBV7-2 to TRBJ2-2; D is ambiguous. The source material was peripheral blood, sampled 28 days after the second AZD1222 dose. The clonotype was recovered from an adult who received the AZD1222 COVID-19 vaccine. CDR3 protein: CASSPSSSSHTGELFF. CDR3 sequence (DNA): TGTGCCAGCAGCCCGAGCAGCAGTTCTCACACCGGGGAGCTGTTTTTT.